This T cell receptor beta chain was profiled in a study of control samples from healthy donors and cancer patients. TCRdb keeps only in-frame clones here, not all; method: immunoSEQ multiplex PCR. The table shows around 180,000 clones, with approximately 94% occurring only once. The germline gives CDR1 LNHDA, CDR2 SQIVND (reference sequence). After removal of 4 bases from V and 2 bases from J, the junction contained 1 base not matched to a gene. The length of the CDR3 is 13 residues. This rearrangement joins TRBV19 to TRBJ2-5; TRBD2 matches at 7 bases. The receptor's source is a woman under 30 in good health. Material for sequencing was blood. The CDR3 nucleotides read TGTGCCAGTAGTAAGGGACTACAAGAGACCCAGTACTTC. Amino acid sequence: CASSKGLQETQYF.